The rows below give T cell receptor beta chains drawn from one sample of a study of T cells in Graves' hyperthyroidism and ophthalmopathy. MiXCR, applied by TCRdb to the multiplex PCR reads, yields one record per CDR3 protein. Among roughly 420,000 distinct CDR3 sequences listed, around 14% were seen once. Sequencing was done on a sample of blood. The receptors were gathered from a woman aged 18-29 years with Graves' hyperthyroidism. The CDR3 runs from the conserved cysteine through the conserved F or W. A D gene is named only where the DNA matches it firmly. A row's size may be missing; if present it is once, few, many or a size class.

D: TRBD1
J: TRBJ1-5
V: TRBV9
size: many
DNA: TGTGCCAGCAGTGAGACAGGGGATCAGCCCCAGCATTTT
CDR3: CASSETGDQPQHF

D: .
J: TRBJ2-3
V: TRBV6-4
size: many
DNA: TGTGCCAGCAGTGAAACCGGGGGAAGCACAGATACGCAGTATTTT
CDR3: CASSETGGSTDTQYF

D: .
J: TRBJ1-1
V: TRBV12-3/TRBV12-4
size: .
DNA: TGTGCCAGCAGTTTAGGGGTGGTGGGCACTGAAGCTTTCTTT
CDR3: CASSLGVVGTEAFF

D: .
J: TRBJ2-7
V: TRBV19
size: .
DNA: TGTGCCAGTACCACCGGGACCAATGGGGCCGAGCAGTACTTC
CDR3: CASTTGTNGAEQYF

D: .
J: TRBJ2-3
V: TRBV9
size: .
DNA: TGTGCCAGCAGCGTGACGGTGGGGTCTAGCACAGATACGCAGTATTTT
CDR3: CASSVTVGSSTDTQYF

D: .
J: TRBJ2-2
V: TRBV4-1
size: once
DNA: TGCGCCAGCAGCGTCCGGGACAATATTGCCGGGGAGCTGTTTTTT
CDR3: CASSVRDNIAGELFF

D: TRBD2
J: TRBJ2-3
V: TRBV7-8
size: many
DNA: TGTGCCAGCAGCTTAGCGGCTAGCGGGGTCACAGATACGCAGTATTTT
CDR3: CASSLAASGVTDTQYF

D: .
J: TRBJ2-3
V: TRBV27
size: .
DNA: TGTGCCAGCAGGGAATTAGGAGGAGGCACAGATACGCAGTATTTT
CDR3: CASRELGGGTDTQYF

D: TRBD1
J: TRBJ1-4
V: TRBV6-1
size: many
DNA: TGTGCCAGCAGTCTCCCCCCGGGACAGGGTGAAAAACTGTTTTTT
CDR3: CASSLPPGQGEKLFF

D: TRBD1
J: TRBJ1-2
V: TRBV27
size: .
DNA: TGTGCCAGCAGTTTACAGGGGGCGCCCAGTGGCTACACCTTC
CDR3: CASSLQGAPSGYTF

D: .
J: TRBJ2-7
V: TRBV11-2
size: many
DNA: TGTGCCAGCAGGGGGGGGGGCGAAGCGGGACTCCACTCCTACGAGCAGTACTTC
CDR3: CASRGGGEAGLHSYEQYF

D: .
J: TRBJ2-2
V: TRBV12-3/TRBV12-4
size: many
DNA: TGTGCCAGCAGTTTAATCGGGTTGGACACCGGGGAGCTGTTTTTT
CDR3: CASSLIGLDTGELFF

D: TRBD2
J: TRBJ2-3
V: TRBV18
size: many
DNA: TGTGCCAGCTCAGGACTAGCGGCTAGCACAGATACGCAGTATTTT
CDR3: CASSGLAASTDTQYF

D: TRBD2
J: TRBJ2-7
V: TRBV27
size: many
DNA: TGTGCCAGCAGTTCCCCCATAAAGGCGGGAGCATACGAGCAGTACTTC
CDR3: CASSSPIKAGAYEQYF

D: .
J: TRBJ1-2
V: TRBV6-1
size: many
DNA: TGTGCCAGCAGTGCAAAGGAGGGGGGCTATGGCTACACCTTC
CDR3: CASSAKEGGYGYTF

D: .
J: TRBJ2-7
V: TRBV7-2
size: .
DNA: TGTGCCAGCGGCTTAGGAGGGATCGGCGAGCAGTACTTC
CDR3: CASGLGGIGEQYF

D: .
J: TRBJ2-5
V: TRBV12-3/TRBV12-4
size: many
DNA: TGTGCCAGCAGTTACCCTTCCAATAGCGGCCAAGAGACCCAGTACTTC
CDR3: CASSYPSNSGQETQYF

D: TRBD1
J: TRBJ1-4
V: TRBV28
size: many
DNA: TGTGCCAGCAGGATAGACAGGGGGCAAGGCAAACTGTTTTTT
CDR3: CASRIDRGQGKLFF

D: .
J: TRBJ2-7
V: TRBV14
size: few
DNA: TGTGCCAGCAGCCAAGTCGTACTCGGAGGCGAGCAGTACTTC
CDR3: CASSQVVLGGEQYF

D: .
J: TRBJ1-3
V: TRBV7-2
size: .
DNA: TGTGCCAGCAGCTTAGACAGTACGGGCACCATATATTTT
CDR3: CASSLDSTGTIYF

D: .
J: TRBJ1-1
V: TRBV19
size: few
DNA: TGTGCCAGTAGTGGAGGGGTAGGGGACACTGAAGCTTTCTTT
CDR3: CASSGGVGDTEAFF

D: TRBD1
J: TRBJ2-1
V: TRBV2
size: many
DNA: TGTGCCAGCACCTTGGGACAGGTCTCCCTCCATGAGCAGTTCTTC
CDR3: CASTLGQVSLHEQFF

D: TRBD2
J: TRBJ2-7
V: TRBV3-1
size: many
DNA: TGTGCCAGCAGCCCTAGCGGGAGAAAGGGCGAGCAGTACTTC
CDR3: CASSPSGRKGEQYF

D: .
J: TRBJ2-6
V: TRBV4-2
size: .
DNA: TGTGCCAGCAGCCCGTCCCGAGGGGCTGGGGCCAACGTCCTGACTTTC
CDR3: CASSPSRGAGANVLTF

D: .
J: TRBJ2-7
V: TRBV3-1
size: many
DNA: TGTGCCAGCAGAAATCAGGGGAAGTACGAGCAGTACTTC
CDR3: CASRNQGKYEQYF

D: TRBD1
J: TRBJ1-2
V: TRBV25-1
size: few
DNA: TGTGCCAGCAGTGCGAGGACAGGGGAATATGGCTACACCTTC
CDR3: CASSARTGEYGYTF

D: TRBD1
J: TRBJ2-2
V: TRBV12-3/TRBV12-4
size: .
DNA: TGTGCCAGCAGCCCAGACAGGGCAATGACCGGGGAGCTGTTTTTT
CDR3: CASSPDRAMTGELFF

D: TRBD2
J: TRBJ2-5
V: TRBV3-1
size: .
DNA: TGTGCCAGCAGCCAAGGCCAAGCGGGGGACCAGTACTTC
CDR3: CASSQGQAGDQYF

D: TRBD2
J: TRBJ2-7
V: TRBV18
size: once
DNA: TGTGCCAGCTCACCGGTTAATAGCGGGTACTACGAGCAGTACTTC
CDR3: CASSPVNSGYYEQYF

D: TRBD1
J: TRBJ2-1
V: TRBV19
size: few
DNA: TGTGCCAGTAGTAGTCGACAGGGGGCAATTGACAATGAGCAGTTCTTC
CDR3: CASSSRQGAIDNEQFF

D: .
J: TRBJ2-2
V: TRBV6-5
size: few
DNA: TGTGCCAGCAGTTACTACCGCCTGGGGGGCATGGTCACCGGGGAGCTGTTTTTT
CDR3: CASSYYRLGGMVTGELFF

D: .
J: TRBJ2-3
V: TRBV20-1
size: many
DNA: TGCAGTGCTAGTGTGGCTTTTCCGAACACAGATACGCAGTATTTT
CDR3: CSASVAFPNTDTQYF